The following is a T cell receptor (beta chain) sequence with its context. The entry originates in a study of blood T cell repertoires in COVID-19. Only in-frame clones appear in the TCRdb table, and some are missing; sequencing was by immunoSEQ multiplex PCR. The table records approximately 300,000 clones, 70% to 90% of them present only once. The germline V gene has CDR1 SGHVS and CDR2 FQNEAQ. The length of the CDR3 is 15 residues. J lost 6 bases, V lost 1 base, and 6 bases had no gene match. Sequencing input: PBMCs or T cells enriched from blood (not recorded which). The chain uses TRBV7-8 and TRBJ2-7; the match to TRBD1 covers 10 bases. This sequence originates from a woman under 40 who had recovered from COVID-19. The CDR3 DNA reads as TGTGCCAGCAGCTTAGGGTCCGGGACAGGGGCCGAGCAGTACTTC. Translated: CASSLGSGTGAEQYF.